The present T cell receptor beta chain was sequenced within a study of T cells in Graves' hyperthyroidism and ophthalmopathy. General study results and limits: Expanded thyroid clonotypes (above 0.001) were mostly also found in blood.

The hyperthyroidism was newly diagnosed and had lasted under 2 months; the patients were aged 18 to 65. Exclusion of a patient resulted from uncontrolled infection, other autoimmune disease, pregnancy or lactation. Thyroid ultrasound and orbital computed tomography, with clinical symptoms and serum thyroxine and TRAb, informed diagnoses. There are a few counts of this clonotype. Its specificity is unknown. It was RNA transcripts that yielded the amplified TCR beta CDR3 regions. The TCR CDR3 first-round RT-PCR relied on the HTBI primer set. TCRdb re-derived calls from the multiplex PCR reads in MiXCR, one entry per CDR3 protein. Among under 250,000 distinct CDR3 sequences listed, 17% were seen once. This CDR3 has 14 amino acids. V lost 5 bases, J lost 2 bases, and 12 bases lay in between. Germline-derived CDR1 and CDR2 are MNHEY and SVGEGT.

This TCR derives from a man aged 50 to 59 with Graves' hyperthyroidism. Sequencing was carried out using blood. The V call is TRBV6-2 or TRBV6-3, the J call TRBJ2-5, with D uncertain. CDR3 amino acids: CASSPVAVQETQYF. CDR3 coding DNA: TGTGCCAGCAGTCCCGTGGCGGTGCAAGAGACCCAGTACTTC.